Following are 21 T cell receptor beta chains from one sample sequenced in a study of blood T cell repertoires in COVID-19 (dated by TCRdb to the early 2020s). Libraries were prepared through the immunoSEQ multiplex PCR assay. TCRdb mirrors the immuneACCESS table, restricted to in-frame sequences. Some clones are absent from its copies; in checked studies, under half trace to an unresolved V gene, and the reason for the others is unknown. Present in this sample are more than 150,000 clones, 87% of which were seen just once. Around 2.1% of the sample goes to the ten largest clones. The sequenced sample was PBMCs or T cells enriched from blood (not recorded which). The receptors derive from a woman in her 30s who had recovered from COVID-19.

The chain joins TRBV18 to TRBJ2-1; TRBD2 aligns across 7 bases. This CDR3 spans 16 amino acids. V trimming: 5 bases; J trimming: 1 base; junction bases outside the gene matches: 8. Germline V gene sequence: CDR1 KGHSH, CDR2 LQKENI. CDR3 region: CASSYKGGLSYNEQFF. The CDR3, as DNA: TGTGCCAGCTCATACAAGGGAGGGTTATCCTACAATGAGCAGTTCTTC.

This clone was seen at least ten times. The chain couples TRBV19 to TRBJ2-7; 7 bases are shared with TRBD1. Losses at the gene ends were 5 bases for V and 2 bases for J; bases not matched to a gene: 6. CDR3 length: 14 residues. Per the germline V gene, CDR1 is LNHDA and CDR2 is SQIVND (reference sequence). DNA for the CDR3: TGTGCCAGTAGTTCCACGGGACAGCCCTACGAGCAGTACTTC. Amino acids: CASSSTGQPYEQYF. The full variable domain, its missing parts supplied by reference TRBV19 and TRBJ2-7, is DGGITQSPKYLFRKEGQNVTLSCEQNLNHDAMYWYRQDPGQGLRLIYYSQIVNDFQKGDIAEGYSVSREKKESFPLTVTSAQKNPTAFYLCASSSTGQPYEQYFGPGTRLTVT.

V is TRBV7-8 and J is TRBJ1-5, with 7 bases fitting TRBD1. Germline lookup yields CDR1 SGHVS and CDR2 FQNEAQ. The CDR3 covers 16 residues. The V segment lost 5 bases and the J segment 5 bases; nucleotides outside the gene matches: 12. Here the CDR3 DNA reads TGTGCCAGCAGCGGGAGAACCGACAGGGCGCATCAGCCCCAGCATTTT. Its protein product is CASSGRTDRAHQPQHF.

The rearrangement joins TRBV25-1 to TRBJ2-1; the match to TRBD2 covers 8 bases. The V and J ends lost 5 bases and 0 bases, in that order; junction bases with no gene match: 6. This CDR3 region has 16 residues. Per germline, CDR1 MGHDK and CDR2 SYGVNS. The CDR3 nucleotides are TGTGCCAGCAGTCCCAGCGGGGGCCTCTCCTACAATGAGCAGTTCTTC. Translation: CASSPSGGLSYNEQFF.

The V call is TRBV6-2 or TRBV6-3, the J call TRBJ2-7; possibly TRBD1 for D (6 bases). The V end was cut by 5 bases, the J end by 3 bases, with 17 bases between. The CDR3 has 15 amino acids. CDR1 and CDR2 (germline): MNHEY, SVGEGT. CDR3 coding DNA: TGTGCCAGCAGTGGCCTCCCGGACAGCTACTACGAGCAGTACTTC. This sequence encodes CASSGLPDSYYEQYF.

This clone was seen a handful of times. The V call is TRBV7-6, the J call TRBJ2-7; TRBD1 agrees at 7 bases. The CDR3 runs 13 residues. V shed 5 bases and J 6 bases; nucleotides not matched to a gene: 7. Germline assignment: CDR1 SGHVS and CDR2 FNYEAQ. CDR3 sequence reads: CASSIGQDLEQYF. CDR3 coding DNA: TGTGCCAGCAGCATCGGACAGGACCTCGAGCAGTACTTC.

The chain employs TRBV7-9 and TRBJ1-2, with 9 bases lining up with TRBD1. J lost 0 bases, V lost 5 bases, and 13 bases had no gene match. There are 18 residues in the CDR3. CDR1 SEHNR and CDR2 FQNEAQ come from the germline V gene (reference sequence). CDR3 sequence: CASSRTMTGGVANYGYTF. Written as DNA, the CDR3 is TGTGCCAGCAGCCGAACGATGACAGGGGGGGTCGCTAACTATGGCTACACCTTC.

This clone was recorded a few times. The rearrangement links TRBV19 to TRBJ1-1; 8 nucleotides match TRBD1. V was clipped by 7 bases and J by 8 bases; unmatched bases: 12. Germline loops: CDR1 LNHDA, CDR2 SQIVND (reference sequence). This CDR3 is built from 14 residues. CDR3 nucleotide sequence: TGTGCCAGTAAGGCCCTGACAGGGGAGAAGGAAGCTTTCTTT. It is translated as CASKALTGEKEAFF.

CDR3: CASSWGPTGRDTF. The CDR3 region has the DNA TGTGCCAGCAGTTGGGGGCCGACAGGTCGGGACACCTTC. The V gene is TRBV28, the J gene TRBJ1-2; possibly TRBD1 for D (6 bases). This CDR3 region has 13 residues. The V and J ends lost 4 bases and 12 bases respectively, with 18 bases between them. The V gene's germline CDR1 is MDHEN and CDR2 SYDVKM.

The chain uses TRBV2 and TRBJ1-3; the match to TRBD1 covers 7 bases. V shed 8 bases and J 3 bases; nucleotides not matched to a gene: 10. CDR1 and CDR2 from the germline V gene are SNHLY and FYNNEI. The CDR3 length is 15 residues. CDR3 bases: TGTGCCAGCGTATTGGCAGGGGGTGATGGAAACACCATATATTTT. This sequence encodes CASVLAGGDGNTIYF.

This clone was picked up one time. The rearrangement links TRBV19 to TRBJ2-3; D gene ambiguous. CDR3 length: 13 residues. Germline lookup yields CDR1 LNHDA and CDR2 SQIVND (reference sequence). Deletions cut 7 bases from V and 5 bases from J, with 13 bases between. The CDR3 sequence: CASIARRGDTQYF. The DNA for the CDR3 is TGTGCCAGTATCGCAAGGCGAGGAGATACGCAGTATTTT.

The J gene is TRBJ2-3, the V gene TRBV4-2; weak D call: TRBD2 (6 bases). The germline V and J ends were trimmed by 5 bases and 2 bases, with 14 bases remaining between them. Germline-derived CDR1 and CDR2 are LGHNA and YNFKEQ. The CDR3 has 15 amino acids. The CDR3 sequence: CASSGRSADTDTQYF. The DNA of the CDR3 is TGTGCCAGCAGCGGGAGGAGTGCTGACACAGATACGCAGTATTTT.

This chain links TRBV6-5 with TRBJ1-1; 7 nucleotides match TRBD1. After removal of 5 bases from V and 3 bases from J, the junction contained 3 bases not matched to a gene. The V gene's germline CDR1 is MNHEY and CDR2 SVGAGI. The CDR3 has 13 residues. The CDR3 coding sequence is TGTGCCAGCAGTAAGGGACAGCACACTGAAGCTTTCTTT. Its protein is CASSKGQHTEAFF.

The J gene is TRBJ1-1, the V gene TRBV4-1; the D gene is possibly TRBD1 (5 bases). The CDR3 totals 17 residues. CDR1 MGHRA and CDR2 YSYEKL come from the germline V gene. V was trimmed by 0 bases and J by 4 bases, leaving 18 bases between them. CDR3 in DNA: TGCGCCAGCAGCCAAGACCCCGCCAGGGTAGACTCCACTGAAGCTTTCTTT. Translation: CASSQDPARVDSTEAFF.

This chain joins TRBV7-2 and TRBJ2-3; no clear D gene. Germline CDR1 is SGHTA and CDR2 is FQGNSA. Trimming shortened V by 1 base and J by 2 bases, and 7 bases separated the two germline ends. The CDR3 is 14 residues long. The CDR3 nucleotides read TGTGCCAGCAGCTTAGTCCCAAACACAGATACGCAGTATTTT. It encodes CASSLVPNTDTQYF.

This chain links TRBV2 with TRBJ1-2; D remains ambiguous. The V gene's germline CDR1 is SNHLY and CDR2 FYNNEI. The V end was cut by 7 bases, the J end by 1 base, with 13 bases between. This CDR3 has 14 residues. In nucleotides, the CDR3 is TGTGCCAGCACGAAGCGGATAGATAACTATGGCTACACCTTC. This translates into CASTKRIDNYGYTF.

The CDR3 sequence: CSLWRGVEQFF. CDR3 nucleotides: TGCAGTTTATGGAGGGGTGTGGAGCAGTTCTTC. The chain links TRBV20-1 to TRBJ2-1; tentative D call: TRBD2 (6 bases). Germline V gene sequence: CDR1 DFQATT, CDR2 SNEGSKA (reference sequence). The CDR3 spans 11 residues. The V gene lost 8 bases and the J gene lost 10 bases, with 15 bases spanning the gap.

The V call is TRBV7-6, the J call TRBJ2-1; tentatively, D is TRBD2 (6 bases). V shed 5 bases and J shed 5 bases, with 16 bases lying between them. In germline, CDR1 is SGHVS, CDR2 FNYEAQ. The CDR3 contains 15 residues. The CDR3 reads CASSPSGQNDNEQFF. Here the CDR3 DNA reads TGTGCCAGCAGCCCGAGCGGGCAGAACGACAATGAGCAGTTCTTC.

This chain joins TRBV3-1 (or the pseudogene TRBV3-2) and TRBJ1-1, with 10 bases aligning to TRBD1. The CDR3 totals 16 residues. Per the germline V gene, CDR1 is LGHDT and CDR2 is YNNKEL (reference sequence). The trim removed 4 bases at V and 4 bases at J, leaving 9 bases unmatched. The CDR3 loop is CASSRQTGGLPTEAFF. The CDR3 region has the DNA TGTGCCAGCAGCCGCCAGACAGGGGGCTTGCCCACTGAAGCTTTCTTT.

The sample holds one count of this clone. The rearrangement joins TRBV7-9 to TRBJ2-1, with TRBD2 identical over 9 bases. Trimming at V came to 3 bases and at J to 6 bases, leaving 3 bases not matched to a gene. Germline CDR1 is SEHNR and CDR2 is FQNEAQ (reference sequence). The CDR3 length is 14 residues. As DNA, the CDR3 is TGTGCCAGCAGCTTGGGGACTAGCAGCAATGAGCAGTTCTTC. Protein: CASSLGTSSNEQFF.

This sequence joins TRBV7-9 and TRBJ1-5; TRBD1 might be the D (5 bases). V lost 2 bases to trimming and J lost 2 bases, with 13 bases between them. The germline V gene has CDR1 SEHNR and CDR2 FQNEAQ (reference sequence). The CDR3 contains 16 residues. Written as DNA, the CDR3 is TGTGCCAGCAGCTTATACCAGGGTACGGGCAATCAGCCCCAGCATTTT. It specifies CASSLYQGTGNQPQHF.